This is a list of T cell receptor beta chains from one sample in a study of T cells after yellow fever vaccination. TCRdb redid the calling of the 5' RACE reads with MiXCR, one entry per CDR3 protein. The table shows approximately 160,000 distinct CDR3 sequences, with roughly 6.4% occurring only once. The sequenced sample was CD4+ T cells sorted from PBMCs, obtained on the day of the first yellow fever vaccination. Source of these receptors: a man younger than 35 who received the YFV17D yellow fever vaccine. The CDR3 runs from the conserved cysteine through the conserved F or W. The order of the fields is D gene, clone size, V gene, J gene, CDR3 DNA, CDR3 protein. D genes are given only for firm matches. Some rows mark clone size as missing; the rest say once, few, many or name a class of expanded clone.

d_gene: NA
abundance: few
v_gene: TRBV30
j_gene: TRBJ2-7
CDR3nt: TGTGCCTGCTCGGCGGGGATCGGCGAGCAGTACTTC
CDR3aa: CACSAGIGEQYF

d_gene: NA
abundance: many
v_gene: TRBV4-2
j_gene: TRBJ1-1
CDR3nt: TGTGCCAGCAGCCAAGATTGGGGCGGAGGGGCTTTCTTT
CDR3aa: CASSQDWGGGAFF

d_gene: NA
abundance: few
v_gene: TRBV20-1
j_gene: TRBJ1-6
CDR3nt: TGCAGTGCTACAACCGTTGGGGGTGCGAATTCACCCCTCCACTTT
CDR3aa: CSATTVGGANSPLHF

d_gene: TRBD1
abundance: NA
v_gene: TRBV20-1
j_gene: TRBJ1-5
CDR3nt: TGCAGTGCCCACAGGGGTAGGAGCAATCAGCCCCAGCATTTT
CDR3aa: CSAHRGRSNQPQHF

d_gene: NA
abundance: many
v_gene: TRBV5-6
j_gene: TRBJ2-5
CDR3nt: TGTGCCAGCAGCAGCCCAGAGCGGGAGACCCAGTACTTC
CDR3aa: CASSSPERETQYF

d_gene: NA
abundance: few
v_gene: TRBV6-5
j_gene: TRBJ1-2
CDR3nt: TGTGCCAGCAGACGGACAAAAGGGGACTATGGCTACACCTTC
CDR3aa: CASRRTKGDYGYTF

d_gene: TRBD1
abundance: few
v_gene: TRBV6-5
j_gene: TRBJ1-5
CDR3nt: TGTGCCAGCAGTTATGGGCCAACAGGGGGCCATCAGCCCCAGCATTTT
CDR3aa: CASSYGPTGGHQPQHF

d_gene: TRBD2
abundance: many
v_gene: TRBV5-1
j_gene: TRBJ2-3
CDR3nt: TGCGCCAGCAGCACCTCCTTAGCGGGGGTAACAGATACGCAGTATTTT
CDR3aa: CASSTSLAGVTDTQYF

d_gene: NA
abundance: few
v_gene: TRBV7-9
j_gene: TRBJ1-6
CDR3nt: TGTGCCAGCAGCTTAACGGGAGAGGCACCCCTCCACTTT
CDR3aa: CASSLTGEAPLHF

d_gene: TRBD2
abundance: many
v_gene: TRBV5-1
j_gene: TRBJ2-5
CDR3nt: TGCGCCAGCAGCTTCGGCGGGGGGGCTGGAAAGACCCAGTACTTC
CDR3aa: CASSFGGGAGKTQYF

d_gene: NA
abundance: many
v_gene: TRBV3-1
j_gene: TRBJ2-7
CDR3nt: TGTGCCAGCAGCCTCGAAGGGTTTGAGCAGTACTTC
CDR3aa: CASSLEGFEQYF

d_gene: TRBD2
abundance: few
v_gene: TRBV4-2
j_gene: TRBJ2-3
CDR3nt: TGTGCCAGCAGCCAAGGAGCTAGCGGGGCAGATACGCAGTATTTT
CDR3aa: CASSQGASGADTQYF

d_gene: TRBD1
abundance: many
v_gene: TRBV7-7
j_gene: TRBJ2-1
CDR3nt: TGTGCCAGCAGCTTAGAAGGGGGCGGACGCAATGAGCAGTTCTTC
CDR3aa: CASSLEGGGRNEQFF

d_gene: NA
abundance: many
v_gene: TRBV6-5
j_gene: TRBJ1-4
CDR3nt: TGTGCCAGCAGATCAATATCGGCAACTAATGAAAAACTGTTTTTT
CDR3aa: CASRSISATNEKLFF

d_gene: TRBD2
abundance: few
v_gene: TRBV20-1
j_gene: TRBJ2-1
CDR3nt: TGCAGTGCGGCCAAACCATTAGCGGGGGACTACAATGAGCAGTTCTTC
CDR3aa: CSAAKPLAGDYNEQFF

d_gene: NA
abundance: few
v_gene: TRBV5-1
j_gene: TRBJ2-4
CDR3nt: TGCGCCAGCAGCTTAACTCCCGGGGGGCAAGATGTCAAAAACATTCAGTACTTC
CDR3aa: CASSLTPGGQDVKNIQYF

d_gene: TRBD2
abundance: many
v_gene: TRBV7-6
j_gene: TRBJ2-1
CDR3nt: TGTGCCAGCAGCTTATTGGACGCTAGCGGGGGGAAAAGCTCCTACAATGAGCAGTTCTTC
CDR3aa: CASSLLDASGGKSSYNEQFF

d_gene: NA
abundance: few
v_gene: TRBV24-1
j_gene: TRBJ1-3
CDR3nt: TGTGCCACCAGTGGTTCCCCGGAAAACACCATATATTTT
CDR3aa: CATSGSPENTIYF

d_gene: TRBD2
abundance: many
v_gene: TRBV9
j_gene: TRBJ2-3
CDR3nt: TGTGCCAGCAGCGTAGAAGCGGGGTATTTAGGTACGCAGTATTTT
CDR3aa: CASSVEAGYLGTQYF

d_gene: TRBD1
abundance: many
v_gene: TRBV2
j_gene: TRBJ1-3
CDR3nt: TGTGCCAGCAGCCCTGGACAGGGGCTTGGAAACACCATATATTTT
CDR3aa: CASSPGQGLGNTIYF

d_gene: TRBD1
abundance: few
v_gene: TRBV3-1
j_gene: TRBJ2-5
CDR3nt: TGTGCCTGCAGCCTCCAGACAGGGGGCCGGGAGACCCAGTACTTC
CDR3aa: CACSLQTGGRETQYF

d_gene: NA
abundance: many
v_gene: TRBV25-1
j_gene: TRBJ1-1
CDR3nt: TGTGCCAGCAGTGAGCCGAACACTGAAGCTTTCTTT
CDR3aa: CASSEPNTEAFF

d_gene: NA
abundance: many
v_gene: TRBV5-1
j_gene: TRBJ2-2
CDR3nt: TGCGCCAGCAGCTTCGGACCTCCCCAGGAGCTGTTTTTT
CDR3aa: CASSFGPPQELFF

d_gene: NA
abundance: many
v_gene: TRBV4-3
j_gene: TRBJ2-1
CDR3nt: TGCGCCAGCAGCCAAGATATAAGGGTAAATGAGCAGTTCTTC
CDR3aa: CASSQDIRVNEQFF

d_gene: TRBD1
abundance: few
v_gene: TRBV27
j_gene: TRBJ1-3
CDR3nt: TGTGCCAGCAGTTTCGGTGGGACAGGGACTGGAAACACCATATATTTT
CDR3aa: CASSFGGTGTGNTIYF

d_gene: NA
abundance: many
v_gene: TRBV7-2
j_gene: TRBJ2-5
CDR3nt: TGTGCCAGCAGCTTAGCGGGTGGTAACCAAGAGACCCAGTACTTC
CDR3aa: CASSLAGGNQETQYF

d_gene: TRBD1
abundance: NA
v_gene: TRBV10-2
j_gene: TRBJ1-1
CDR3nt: TGCGCCAGCAGTATGACAGGGGGCGGCACTGAAGCTTTCTTT
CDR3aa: CASSMTGGGTEAFF

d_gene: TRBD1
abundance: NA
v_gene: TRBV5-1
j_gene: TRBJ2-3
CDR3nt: TGCGCCAGCAGCTTACAGGGGATGGATACGCAGTATTTT
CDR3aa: CASSLQGMDTQYF

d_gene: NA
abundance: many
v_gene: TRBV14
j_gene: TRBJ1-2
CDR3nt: TGTGCCAGCAGCCAGGGAGCTAACTATGGCTACACCTTC
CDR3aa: CASSQGANYGYTF

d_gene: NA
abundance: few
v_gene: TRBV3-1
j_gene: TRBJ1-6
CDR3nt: TGTGCCAGCAGCCAGCTTCGGAGGACCCTCCACTTT
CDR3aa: CASSQLRRTLHF

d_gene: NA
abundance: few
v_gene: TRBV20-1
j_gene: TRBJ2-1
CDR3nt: TGCAGTGCTAGAGTACCAGGGTCCTTCTCCTACAATGAGCAGTTCTTC
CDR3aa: CSARVPGSFSYNEQFF

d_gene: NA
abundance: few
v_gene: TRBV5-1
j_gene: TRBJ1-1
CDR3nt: TGCGCCAGCAGCACTAATACCGGGGTTCTGGGAACTGAAGCTTTCTTT
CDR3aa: CASSTNTGVLGTEAFF